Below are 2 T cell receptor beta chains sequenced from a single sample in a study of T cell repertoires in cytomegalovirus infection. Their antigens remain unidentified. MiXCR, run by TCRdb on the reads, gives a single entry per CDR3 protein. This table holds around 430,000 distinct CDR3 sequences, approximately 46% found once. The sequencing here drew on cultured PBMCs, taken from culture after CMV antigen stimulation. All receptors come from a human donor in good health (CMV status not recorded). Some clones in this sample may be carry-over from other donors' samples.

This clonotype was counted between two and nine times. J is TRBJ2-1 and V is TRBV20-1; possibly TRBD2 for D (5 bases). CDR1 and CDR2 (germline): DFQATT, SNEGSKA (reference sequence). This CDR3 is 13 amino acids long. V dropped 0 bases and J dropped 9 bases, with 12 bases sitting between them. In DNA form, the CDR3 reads TGCAGTGCTAGAGATCCTAGCCTGGGTGAGCAGTTCTTC. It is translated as CSARDPSLGEQFF.

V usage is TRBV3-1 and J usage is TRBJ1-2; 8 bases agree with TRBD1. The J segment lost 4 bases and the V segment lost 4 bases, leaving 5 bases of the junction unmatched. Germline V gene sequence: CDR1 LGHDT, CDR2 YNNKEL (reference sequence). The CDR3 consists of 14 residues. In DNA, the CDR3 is TGTGCCAGCAGCCTCTCGGACAGGGTCTATGGCTACACCTTC. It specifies CASSLSDRVYGYTF.